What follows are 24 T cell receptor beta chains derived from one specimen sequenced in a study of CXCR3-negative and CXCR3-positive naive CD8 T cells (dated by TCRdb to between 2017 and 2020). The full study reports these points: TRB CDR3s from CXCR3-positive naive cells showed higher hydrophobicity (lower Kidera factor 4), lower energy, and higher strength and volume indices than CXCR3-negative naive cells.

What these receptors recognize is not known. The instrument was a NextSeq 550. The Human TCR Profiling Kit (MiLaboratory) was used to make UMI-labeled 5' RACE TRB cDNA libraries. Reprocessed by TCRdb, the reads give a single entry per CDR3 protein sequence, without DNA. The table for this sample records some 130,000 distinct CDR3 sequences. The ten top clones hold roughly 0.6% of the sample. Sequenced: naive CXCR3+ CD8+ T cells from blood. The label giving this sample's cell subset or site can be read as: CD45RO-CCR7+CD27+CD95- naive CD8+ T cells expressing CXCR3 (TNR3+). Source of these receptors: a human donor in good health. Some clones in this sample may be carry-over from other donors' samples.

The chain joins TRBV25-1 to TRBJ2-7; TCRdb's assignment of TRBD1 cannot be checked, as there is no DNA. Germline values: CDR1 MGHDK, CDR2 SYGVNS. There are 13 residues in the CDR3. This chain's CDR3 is CASSEQTGAEQYF.

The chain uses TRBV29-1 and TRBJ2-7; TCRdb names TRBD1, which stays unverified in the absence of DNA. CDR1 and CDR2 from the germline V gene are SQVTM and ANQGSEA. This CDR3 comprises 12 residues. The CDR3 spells CSVSGPDVEQYF.

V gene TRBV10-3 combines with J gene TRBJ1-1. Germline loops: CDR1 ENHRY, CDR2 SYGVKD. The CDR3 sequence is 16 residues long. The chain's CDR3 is CAISETGPSMNTEAFF.

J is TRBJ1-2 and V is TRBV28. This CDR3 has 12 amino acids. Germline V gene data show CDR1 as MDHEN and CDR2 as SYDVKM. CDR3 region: CASSSRLFGYTF.

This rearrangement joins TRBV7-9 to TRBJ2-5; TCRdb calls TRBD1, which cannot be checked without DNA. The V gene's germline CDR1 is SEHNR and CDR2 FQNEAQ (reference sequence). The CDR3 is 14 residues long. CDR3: CASSDSGTGVTQYF.

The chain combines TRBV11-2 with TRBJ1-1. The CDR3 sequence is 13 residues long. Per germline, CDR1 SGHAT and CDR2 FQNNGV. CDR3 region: CASSLPAVAEAFF. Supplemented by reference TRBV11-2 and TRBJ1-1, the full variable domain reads EAGVAQSPRYKIIEKRQSVAFWCNPISGHATLYWYQQILGQGPKLLIQFQNNGVVDDSQLPKDRFSAERLKGVDSTLKIQPAKLEDSAVYLCASSLPAVAEAFFGQGTRLTVV.

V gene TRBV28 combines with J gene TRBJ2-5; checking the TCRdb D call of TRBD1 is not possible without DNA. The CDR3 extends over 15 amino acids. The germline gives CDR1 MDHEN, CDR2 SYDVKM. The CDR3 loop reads CASSSNTRGQETQYF. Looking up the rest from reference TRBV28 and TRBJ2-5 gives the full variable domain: DVKVTQSSRYLVKRTGEKVFLECVQDMDHENMFWYRQDPGLGLRLIYFSYDVKMKEKGDIPEGYSVSREKKERFSLILESASTNQTSMYLCASSSNTRGQETQYFGPGTRLLVL.

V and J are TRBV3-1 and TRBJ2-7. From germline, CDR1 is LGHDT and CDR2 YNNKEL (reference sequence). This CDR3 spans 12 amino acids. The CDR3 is CASSQDRLEQYF.

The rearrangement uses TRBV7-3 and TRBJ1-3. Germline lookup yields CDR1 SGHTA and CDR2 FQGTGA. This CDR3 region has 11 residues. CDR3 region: CASSFGNTIYF.

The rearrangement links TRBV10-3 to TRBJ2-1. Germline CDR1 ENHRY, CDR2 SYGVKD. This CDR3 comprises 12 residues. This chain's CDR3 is CAISESVDEQFF.

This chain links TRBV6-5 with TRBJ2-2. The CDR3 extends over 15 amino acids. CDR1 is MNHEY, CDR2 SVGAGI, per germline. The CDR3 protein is CASSYSTANTGELFF.

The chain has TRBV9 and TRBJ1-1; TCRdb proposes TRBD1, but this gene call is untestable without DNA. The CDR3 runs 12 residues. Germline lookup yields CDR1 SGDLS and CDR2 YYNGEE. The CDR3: CASSVGQGKAFF.

The CDR3 sequence is CSAPVLQRGSYEQYF. J is TRBJ2-7 and V is TRBV20-1. Germline V gene sequence: CDR1 DFQATT, CDR2 SNEGSKA (reference sequence). The CDR3 contains 15 residues.

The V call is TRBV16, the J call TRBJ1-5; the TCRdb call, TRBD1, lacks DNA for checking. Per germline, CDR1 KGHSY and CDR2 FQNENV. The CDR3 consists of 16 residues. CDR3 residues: CASSPFMDRLNQPQHF. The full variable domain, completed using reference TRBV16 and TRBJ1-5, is GEEVAQTPKHLVRGEGQKAKLYCAPIKGHSYVFWYQQVLKNEFKFLISFQNENVFDETGMPKERFSAKCLPNSPCSLEIQATKLEDSAVYFCASSPFMDRLNQPQHFGDGTRLSIL.

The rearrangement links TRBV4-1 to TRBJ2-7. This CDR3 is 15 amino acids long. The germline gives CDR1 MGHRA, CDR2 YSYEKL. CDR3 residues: CASSQNLGDPYEQYF.

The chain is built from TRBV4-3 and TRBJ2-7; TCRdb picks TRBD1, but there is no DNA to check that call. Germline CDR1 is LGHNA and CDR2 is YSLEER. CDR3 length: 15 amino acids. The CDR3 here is CASSPGAGRGYEQYF.

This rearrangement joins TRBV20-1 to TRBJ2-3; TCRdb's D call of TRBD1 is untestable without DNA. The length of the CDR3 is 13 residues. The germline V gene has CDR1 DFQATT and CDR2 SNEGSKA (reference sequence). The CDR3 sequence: CSATTPAGDTQYF.

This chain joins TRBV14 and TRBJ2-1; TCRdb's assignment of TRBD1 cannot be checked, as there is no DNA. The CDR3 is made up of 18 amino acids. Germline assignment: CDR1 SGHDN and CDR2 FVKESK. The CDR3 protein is CASSPQGQQGLGENEQFF. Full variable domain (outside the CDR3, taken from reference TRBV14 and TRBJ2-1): EAGVTQFPSHSVIEKGQTVTLRCDPISGHDNLYWYRRVMGKEIKFLLHFVKESKQDESGMPNNRFLAERTGGTYSTLKVQPAELEDSGVYFCASSPQGQQGLGENEQFFGPGTRLTVL.

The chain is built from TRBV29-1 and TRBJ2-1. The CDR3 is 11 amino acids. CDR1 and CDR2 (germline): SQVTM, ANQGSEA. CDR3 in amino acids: CSVEGLNEQFF.

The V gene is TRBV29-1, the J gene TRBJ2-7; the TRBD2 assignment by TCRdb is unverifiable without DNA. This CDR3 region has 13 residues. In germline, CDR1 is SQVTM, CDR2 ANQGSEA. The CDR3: CSADLGPAYEQYF.

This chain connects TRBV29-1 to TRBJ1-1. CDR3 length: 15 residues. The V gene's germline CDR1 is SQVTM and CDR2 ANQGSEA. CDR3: CSVEHPGTLGAEAFF.

CDR3 residues: CASSLVAEEYQETQYF. This chain uses TRBV7-6 with TRBJ2-5; TCRdb's assignment of TRBD2 cannot be checked, as there is no DNA. Germline V gene sequence: CDR1 SGHVS, CDR2 FNYEAQ. The length of the CDR3 is 16 residues.

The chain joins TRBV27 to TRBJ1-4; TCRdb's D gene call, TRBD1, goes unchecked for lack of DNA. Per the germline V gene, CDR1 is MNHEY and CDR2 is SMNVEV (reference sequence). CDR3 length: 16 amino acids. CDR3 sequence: CASSTTGVRTNEKLFF. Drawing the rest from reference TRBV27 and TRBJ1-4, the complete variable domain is EAQVTQNPRYLITVTGKKLTVTCSQNMNHEYMSWYRQDPGLGLRQIYYSMNVEVTDKGDVPEGYKVSRKEKRNFPLILESPSPNQTSLYFCASSTTGVRTNEKLFFGSGTQLSVL.

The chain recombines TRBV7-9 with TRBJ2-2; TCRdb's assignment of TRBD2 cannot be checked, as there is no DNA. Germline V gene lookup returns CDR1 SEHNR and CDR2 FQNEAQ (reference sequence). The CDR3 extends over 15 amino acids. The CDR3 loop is CASSPESGVAGELFF.